Shown below are 32 T cell receptor beta chains from a single sample sequenced in a study of cytomegalovirus exposure and HLA in healthy donors. In the PCR, 60 Vbeta and 13 Jbeta primers were used. TCRdb's table, derived via immunoSEQ multiplex PCR, lists solely in-frame clones and lacks some. This repertoire shows about 120,000 clones, around three quarters found once; its top ten account for about 4.5%. Sequenced sample: PBMCs. These receptors were collected from a man aged 30 to 45 in good health and CMV-seropositive.

The V and J genes are TRBV28 and TRBJ2-7, with 8 bases aligning to TRBD1. J lost 7 bases, V lost 10 bases, and 9 bases had no gene match. The germline V gene encodes CDR1 MDHEN and CDR2 SYDVKM. This CDR3 has 12 amino acids. The CDR3 DNA reads TGTGCCACCTCGGACAGGGTGCGAGAGCAGTACTTC. Protein product: CATSDRVREQYF.

The chain links TRBV9 to TRBJ1-6; maybe TRBD1 (6 bases). Trimming removed 0 bases at V and 0 bases at J, with 10 bases between. This CDR3 has 17 residues. CDR1 SGDLS and CDR2 YYNGEE come from the germline V gene. CDR3 amino acids: CASSVEWTVSYNSPLHF. Here the CDR3 DNA reads TGTGCCAGCAGCGTAGAGTGGACAGTCTCCTATAATTCACCCCTCCACTTT. Complete variable domain (other parts from reference TRBV9 and TRBJ1-6): DSGVTQTPKHLITATGQRVTLRCSPRSGDLSVYWYQQSLDQGLQFLIQYYNGEERAKGNILERFSAQQFPDLHSELNLSSLELGDSALYFCASSVEWTVSYNSPLHFGNGTRLTVT.

A note on this clone: Compared with germline, one end of the junction differs, possibly owing to a read error. The V gene is TRBV10-3, the J gene TRBJ2-3; D unclear. The CDR3 spans 15 residues. The germline V gene has CDR1 ENHRY and CDR2 SYGVKD. DNA of the CDR3: TGTGCCATCAGTGAGTATCAGGCGAGCACAGATACGCAGTGTTTT. Its protein is CAISEYQASTDTQCF.

The rearrangement uses TRBV18 and TRBJ2-7; D is possibly TRBD2 (5 bases). The CDR3 covers 13 residues. Germline-derived CDR1 and CDR2 are KGHSH and LQKENI. Between the trimmed V and J ends, which lost 5 bases and 4 bases, there was a span of 12 bases. The CDR3 bases are TGTGCCAGCTCAAACCTTCGGGATTACGAGCAGTACTTC. Its translation: CASSNLRDYEQYF.

The chain joins TRBV5-4 to TRBJ1-1; 7 positions agree with TRBD1. Looked up from germline, CDR1 is SGHNT and CDR2 is YYREEE (reference sequence). The CDR3 has 14 residues. Unmatched junction bases numbered 4, after V lost 4 bases and J lost 1 base. The CDR3 here is CASSPGQANTEAFF. DNA of the CDR3: TGTGCCAGCAGCCCCGGACAGGCGAACACTGAAGCTTTCTTT.

Concerning this clone itself: The same CDR3 arises from other DNA sequences in this sample as well. This sequence joins TRBV9 and TRBJ2-3; 9 nucleotides match TRBD2. V shed 4 bases and J 6 bases; nucleotides not matched to a gene: 12. The CDR3 sequence is 16 residues long. Per germline, CDR1 SGDLS and CDR2 YYNGEE. CDR3 nucleotide sequence: TGTGCCAGCAGCCCGCCTAGTAGCGGGAGTTCGGATACGCAGTATTTT. It encodes CASSPPSSGSSDTQYF.

In this sample, this clone turned up a few times. The chain is built from TRBV9 and TRBJ2-7; 9 nucleotides line up with TRBD1. CDR1 is SGDLS and CDR2 is YYNGEE in the germline V gene. The ends lost 3 bases at V and 7 bases at J; junction bases unmatched: 5. CDR3 size: 13 residues. The CDR3 DNA sequence: TGTGCCAGCAGCGGGGACAGGGTAGGGGAGCAGTACTTC. This sequence encodes CASSGDRVGEQYF.

The chain employs TRBV7-8 and TRBJ1-1; perhaps TRBD1 as D (5 bases). Germline loops: CDR1 SGHVS, CDR2 FQNEAQ. The CDR3 totals 15 residues. V was pared by 5 bases and J by 0 bases, with 13 bases between. This CDR3 reads CASSHRWGLNTEAFF. In DNA form, the CDR3 reads TGTGCCAGCAGCCACCGATGGGGCTTGAACACTGAAGCTTTCTTT.

The V and J genes are TRBV27 and TRBJ2-1; 9 nucleotides agree with TRBD2. Germline V CDR1 and CDR2: MNHEY, SMNVEV (reference sequence). CDR3 length equals 15 residues. Trimming at V came to 6 bases and at J to 3 bases, leaving 6 bases not matched to a gene. CDR3 DNA sequence: TGTGCCAGCAGGACTAGCGGTTTGGGCTACAATGAGCAGTTCTTC. It yields the protein CASRTSGLGYNEQFF.

This clone was detected a few times. V is TRBV6-5 and J is TRBJ1-1, with a tentative D call TRBD1 (5 bases). With 5 bases removed from V and 3 bases from J, the gap between germline ends came to 13 bases. The CDR3 contains 14 residues. Germline V gene data show CDR1 as MNHEY and CDR2 as SVGAGI. The CDR3 DNA follows: TGTGCCAGCAGTCGCAGGGAGGCGGACACTGAAGCTTTCTTT. Translated, it gives CASSRREADTEAFF.

This chain connects TRBV5-1 to TRBJ2-2; 9 bases line up with TRBD1. J gave up 0 bases and V 0 bases, and 9 bases lay outside the gene matches. From germline, CDR1 is SGHRS and CDR2 YFSETQ. The length of the CDR3 is 19 residues. The DNA for the CDR3 is TGCGCCAGCAGCTTGGCGACAGGGGGTTACTCCACGAACACCGGGGAGCTGTTTTTT. It translates to CASSLATGGYSTNTGELFF.

This clone was seen a single time. This CDR3 is also generated by other DNA sequences in the sample. The chain couples TRBV9 to TRBJ2-5; TRBD2 might be the D (5 bases). The germline CDR1 and CDR2 sequences are SGDLS and YYNGEE. The length of the CDR3 is 14 residues. V lost 3 bases and J 2 bases, leaving 11 bases between the germline ends. The CDR3 sequence: CASSGGGAQETQYF. In nucleotides, the CDR3 is TGTGCCAGCAGCGGAGGAGGAGCACAAGAGACCCAGTACTTC.

The genes are TRBV19 and TRBJ1-6; 9 positions match TRBD1. Trimming removed 7 bases from V and 7 bases from J; junction bases left unmatched: 5. Germline CDR1 and CDR2: LNHDA and SQIVND (reference sequence). This CDR3 has 14 amino acids. CDR3 sequence: CASTPTGGNSPLHF. As DNA, the CDR3 is TGTGCCAGTACCCCGACAGGGGGAAATTCACCCCTCCACTTT.

V gene TRBV5-1 combines with J gene TRBJ2-5, with 9 bases matching TRBD2. Looked up from germline, CDR1 is SGHRS and CDR2 is YFSETQ. This CDR3 spans 15 amino acids. J gave up 4 bases and V 0 bases, and 4 bases lay outside the gene matches. Here the CDR3 DNA reads TGCGCCAGCAGCTTGGGTAGCGGGGGCCCAGAGACCCAGTACTTC. It is translated as CASSLGSGGPETQYF.

The chain carries TRBV21-1 and TRBJ2-3; the D call in the table, TRBD1, was not verified against the DNA. TRBV21-1 is a documented pseudogene. This CDR3 has 17 residues. In nucleotides, the CDR3 is TGTGCCAGCAGCAAAAGGGGACAGGGAGTTGACACAGATACGCAGTATTTT. Its translation: CASSKRGQGVDTDTQYF.

V gene TRBV4-3 combines with J gene TRBJ2-6; 9 nucleotides line up with TRBD1. From germline, CDR1 is LGHNA and CDR2 YSLEER. V shed 4 bases, J shed 2 bases, and the junction held 9 bases outside the gene matches. The CDR3 contains 18 residues. CDR3 sequence reads: CASSPDPGQGAGANVLTF. The CDR3 nucleotides are TGCGCCAGCAGCCCAGACCCGGGACAGGGTGCTGGGGCCAACGTCCTGACTTTC.

The chain uses TRBV6-1 and TRBJ1-3; D perhaps matches TRBD1 (5 bases). This CDR3 spans 15 amino acids. Trimming took 4 bases from V and 0 from J, leaving 10 bases between them. Germline V CDR1 and CDR2: MNHNS, SASEGT. Here the CDR3 reads CASSATGDSGNTIYF. The CDR3 bases are TGTGCCAGCAGTGCCACGGGGGACTCTGGAAACACCATATATTTT.

This sequence joins TRBV7-2 and TRBJ2-3; 10 positions match TRBD2. The CDR3 totals 17 residues. Trimming at V came to 3 bases and at J to 4 bases, leaving 10 bases not matched to a gene. Germline CDR1 reads SGHTA; CDR2 reads FQGNSA. The CDR3 coding sequence is TGTGCCAGCAGCTTCTTAGCGGGGGGCGGTCGTTCAGATACGCAGTATTTT. Amino acids: CASSFLAGGGRSDTQYF.

The chain is built from TRBV6-5 and TRBJ2-7; D unresolved. Trimming left V 2 bases short and J 0 bases short, with 11 bases between. Germline CDR1 and CDR2: MNHEY and SVGAGI. The CDR3 consists of 15 residues. CDR3 sequence (DNA): TGTGCCAGCAGTTACCTCAGCGAGTCCTCCTACGAGCAGTACTTC. Amino acid sequence: CASSYLSESSYEQYF.

The chain joins TRBV28 to TRBJ1-2; weak D call: TRBD1 (6 bases). There are 20 residues in the CDR3. The germline V and J ends were trimmed by 7 bases and 0 bases, with 30 bases remaining between them. CDR1 and CDR2 from the germline V gene are MDHEN and SYDVKM. The CDR3 loop reads CASTHPWGGIRPYSNYGYTF. The CDR3, as DNA: TGTGCCAGCACTCACCCCTGGGGGGGCATCCGACCTTACTCTAACTATGGCTACACCTTC.

As for this clone: Mismatch with germline at one junction end may stem from a read error. The chain carries TRBV7-7 and TRBJ2-5, with a possible D match to TRBD1 (6 bases). The CDR3 has 16 amino acids. Germline CDR1 SSHAT, CDR2 FNYEAQ (reference sequence). The CDR3 DNA reads TGTGCTAGCAGCTTCGGTCCGACAGGAGACCAAGAGACCCAGTACTTC. This encodes CASSFGPTGDQETQYF.

This sequence joins TRBV30 and TRBJ1-2; 10 nucleotides line up with TRBD1. This CDR3 is 14 amino acids long. V lost 0 bases, J lost 6 bases, and 4 bases stayed unmatched. CDR1 and CDR2 (germline): GTSNPN, SVGIG (reference sequence). CDR3 in amino acids: CAWSVLGTGDGYTF. The DNA of the CDR3 is TGTGCCTGGAGTGTACTAGGGACAGGGGATGGCTACACCTTC. The variable domain in full, with the rest retrieved from reference TRBV30 and TRBJ1-2, is SQTIHQWPATLVQPVGSPLSLECTVEGTSNPNLYWYRQAAGRGLQLLFYSVGIGQISSEVPQNLSASRPQDRQFILSSKKLLLSDSGFYLCAWSVLGTGDGYTFGSGTRLTVV.

Concerning this clone itself: Germline is not matched at one junction end, which may reflect a read error. The CDR3 sequence: CSSSSRLSGIYEKLFF. In DNA form, the CDR3 reads TGTTCCAGCAGCTCTCGACTTAGCGGAATTTATGAAAAACTGTTTTTT. V is TRBV7-9 and J is TRBJ1-4; no definite D call. The germline V gene encodes CDR1 SEHNR and CDR2 FQNEAQ (reference sequence). This CDR3 region has 16 residues.

For this clone: Its ends do not fully match the called genes, so a read error is possible. The CDR3 bases are TGTGCTAGCAGCTTAGGAGGCTCAGGGGCAGAGACCCAGTACTTC. Its protein is CASSLGGSGAETQYF. V and J are TRBV7-7 and TRBJ2-5, with a weak D call TRBD1 (6 bases). From germline, CDR1 is SSHAT and CDR2 FNYEAQ (reference sequence). This CDR3 is 15 amino acids long.

This CDR3 is CASSVGGEGRNEQFF. The CDR3 coding sequence is TGTGCCAGCAGCGTAGGGGGGGAGGGCCGCAATGAGCAGTTCTTC. The rearrangement uses TRBV9 and TRBJ2-1; 7 bases match TRBD2. Germline V gene lookup returns CDR1 SGDLS and CDR2 YYNGEE. J lost 6 bases, V lost 0 bases, and 6 bases had no gene match. The CDR3 contains 15 residues. The complete variable domain, with remaining parts taken from reference TRBV9 and TRBJ2-1, reads DSGVTQTPKHLITATGQRVTLRCSPRSGDLSVYWYQQSLDQGLQFLIQYYNGEERAKGNILERFSAQQFPDLHSELNLSSLELGDSALYFCASSVGGEGRNEQFFGPGTRLTVL.

V and J are TRBV7-3 and TRBJ2-3, with 10 bases that match TRBD2. Looked up from germline, CDR1 is SGHTA and CDR2 is FQGTGA. Unmatched junction bases numbered 6, after V lost 3 bases and J lost 3 bases. The CDR3 consists of 16 residues. DNA for the CDR3: TGTGCCAGCAGCTTTAGTGCTAGCGGGAGAACAGATACGCAGTATTTT. It encodes CASSFSASGRTDTQYF.

V gene TRBV4-3 combines with J gene TRBJ2-1; the D gene is possibly TRBD1 (6 bases). Trimming shortened V by 2 bases and J by 3 bases, and 17 bases separated the two germline ends. The germline V gene encodes CDR1 LGHNA and CDR2 YSLEER. The CDR3 runs to 17 residues. This CDR3 reads CASSQNQGIGIYNEQFF. CDR3 DNA sequence: TGCGCCAGCAGCCAAAACCAGGGGATAGGTATCTACAATGAGCAGTTCTTC.

There are a few counts of this clone. The gene calls are TRBV9 and TRBJ1-6, with unresolved D. Germline V CDR1 and CDR2: SGDLS, YYNGEE. The V end lost 4 bases, the J end lost 0 bases, and 14 bases lay between the germline ends. The CDR3 runs to 17 residues. The CDR3 loop is CASSPGGSSSYNSPLHF. Written as DNA, the CDR3 is TGTGCCAGCAGCCCCGGCGGGTCGAGCTCCTATAATTCACCCCTCCACTTT.

The rearrangement joins TRBV6-1 to TRBJ2-1; TRBD2 matches 9 bases. V lost 2 bases, J lost 7 bases, and 6 bases stayed unmatched. The germline V gene encodes CDR1 MNHNS and CDR2 SASEGT. The CDR3 consists of 15 residues. CDR3: CASSEQPSGRNEQFF. In nucleotides, the CDR3 is TGTGCCAGCAGTGAACAGCCGAGCGGGAGGAATGAGCAGTTCTTC.

The chain uses TRBV7-2 and TRBJ1-5, with D unresolved. Trimming pared 5 bases from V and 0 bases from J, leaving 17 bases between. The CDR3 sequence is 17 residues long. Germline CDR1 reads SGHTA; CDR2 reads FQGNSA. The CDR3 spells CASSAGVGPYSNQPQHF. The CDR3, as DNA: TGTGCCAGCAGCGCGGGCGTCGGACCATATAGCAATCAGCCCCAGCATTTT.

This clone was seen only a few times. The chain employs TRBV20-1 and TRBJ2-7, with TRBD1 matching over 8 bases. This CDR3 comprises 11 residues. Germline values: CDR1 DFQATT, CDR2 SNEGSKA (reference sequence). The CDR3 sequence is CGLQGAYEQYF. In DNA form, the CDR3 reads TGCGGTTTACAGGGGGCCTACGAGCAGTACTTC.

The rearrangement links TRBV19 to TRBJ2-7; 12 nucleotides agree with TRBD1. The CDR3 is 14 amino acids. Germline CDR1 LNHDA, CDR2 SQIVND (reference sequence). After removal of 8 bases from V and 5 bases from J, the junction contained 7 bases not matched to a gene. CDR3 DNA: TGTGCCAGTCTCCGGGACAGGGGGCTCGACGAGCAGTACTTC. It codes for CASLRDRGLDEQYF. Filled out from reference TRBV19 and TRBJ2-7, the complete variable domain reads DGGITQSPKYLFRKEGQNVTLSCEQNLNHDAMYWYRQDPGQGLRLIYYSQIVNDFQKGDIAEGYSVSREKKESFPLTVTSAQKNPTAFYLCASLRDRGLDEQYFGPGTRLTVT.